This is a list of T cell receptor beta chains from one sample in a study of T-cell reconstitution after alpha-beta-depleted transplantation in children. TCRdb analysed the PCR reads with MiXCR anew, one entry per CDR3 protein. There are about 540,000 distinct CDR3 sequences in the sample; around 18% occur only once, and over 3% lies in the top ten. The material was PBMCs from the stem cell graft donor, obtained from the stem cell graft. These receptors were obtained from a human donor who donated a stem cell graft to a child with acute lymphoblastic leukemia. The CDR3 runs from the conserved cysteine through the conserved F or W. A D gene is named only where the DNA matches it firmly. Clone size is given for some rows only: seen once, a few or many times, or a class if the clone is expanded.

size	J	V	D	DNA	CDR3
.	TRBJ1-4	TRBV18	TRBD1	TGTGCCAGCTCAGAACAGGGGGCGCCTGAAAAACTGTTTTTT	CASSEQGAPEKLFF
few	TRBJ2-1	TRBV5-6	.	TGTGCCAGCAGCCTGGGTCGGAGTCTACGCTCCTACAATGAGCAGTTCTTC	CASSLGRSLRSYNEQFF
few	TRBJ2-5	TRBV9	.	TGTGCCAGCAGCGTACAGTGGGAGAAGGGGCTGTACCAAGAGACCCAGTACTTC	CASSVQWEKGLYQETQYF
few	TRBJ1-4	TRBV5-1	TRBD1	TGCGCCAGCAGCCAAATAACAGGGGAGGCTGAAAAACTGTTTTTT	CASSQITGEAEKLFF
.	TRBJ2-7	TRBV19	.	TGTGCCAGTAGTAGTCAATTCAATGTCGCCTACGAGCAGTACTTC	CASSSQFNVAYEQYF
.	TRBJ1-4	TRBV5-1	TRBD1	TGCGCCAGCAGCTTATCAGGGGGCGAAGGTGAAAAACTGTTTTTT	CASSLSGGEGEKLFF
few	TRBJ1-1	TRBV12-3/TRBV12-4	.	TGTGCCAGCAGATTAGGGTGGGAGGGGCAGGCCGAAGCTTTCTTT	CASRLGWEGQAEAFF
.	TRBJ2-7	TRBV4-2	.	TGTGCCAGCAGCCAAACGGGGGACGGTTCCTACGAGCAGTACTTC	CASSQTGDGSYEQYF
.	TRBJ2-5	TRBV27	.	TGTGCCAGCATAGAGGGGGTGAAGGGCGAGACCCAGTACTTC	CASIEGVKGETQYF
.	TRBJ1-3	TRBV12-3/TRBV12-4	.	TGTGCCAGCAGTTCATACACGACCAGCTCTGGAAACACCATATATTTT	CASSSYTTSSGNTIYF
.	TRBJ2-7	TRBV20-1	.	TGCAGTGCTAGAGATGGGAGGGGGCGTGATGAGCAGTACTTC	CSARDGRGRDEQYF
few	TRBJ2-7	TRBV6-1	.	TGTGCCAGCAGTCCTTGGGACGGCCTCTCCTACGAGCAGTACTTC	CASSPWDGLSYEQYF
.	TRBJ2-2	TRBV2	.	TGTGCCAGCAGGGGGGACGGAGGGACCGGGGAGCTGTTTTTT	CASRGDGGTGELFF
few	TRBJ1-4	TRBV20-1	.	TGCAGTGCTAGAGATTGGGGAGGGTCTAATGAAAAACTGTTTTTT	CSARDWGGSNEKLFF
many	TRBJ2-7	TRBV25-1	TRBD1	TGTGCCAGCAGTGAACACCCCGGGACAGAGAGCTCCTACGAGCAGTACTTC	CASSEHPGTESSYEQYF
.	TRBJ1-1	TRBV5-1	TRBD1	TGCGCCAGCAGCTTGGTGTTCAGGGGGAGAAACACTGAAGCTTTCTTT	CASSLVFRGRNTEAFF
.	TRBJ2-7	TRBV19	TRBD2	TGTGCCACCGCGACTAGCGGGAGATCCTACGAGCAGTACTTC	CATATSGRSYEQYF
.	TRBJ2-7	TRBV4-2	.	TGTGCCAGCAGCCAAGAAGGCGTGGTAACCTACGAGCAGTACTTC	CASSQEGVVTYEQYF
.	TRBJ2-6	TRBV9	TRBD1	TGTGCCAGCAGCCAAGGGGGCCCTTCCTCTGGGGCCAACGTCCTGACTTTC	CASSQGGPSSGANVLTF
.	TRBJ2-7	TRBV5-1	.	TGCGCCAGCAGCGCCCGGGCTAGCCACGACGAGCAGTACTTC	CASSARASHDEQYF
.	TRBJ2-1	TRBV7-9	.	TGTGCCAGCAGCTGGACAGGTGGAACTAGCCTCAATGAGCAGTTCTTC	CASSWTGGTSLNEQFF
few	TRBJ2-7	TRBV12-3/TRBV12-4	.	TGTGCCAGCAGTTTAGACCTAGCTACCTACGAGCAGTACTTC	CASSLDLATYEQYF
few	TRBJ2-5	TRBV3-1	.	TGTGCCAGCAGCCAAGATCTGGACAGAACAGAGACCCAGTACTTC	CASSQDLDRTETQYF
.	TRBJ2-7	TRBV14	.	TGTGCCAGCAGCCATCCGCTATATGCCTACGAGCAGTACTTC	CASSHPLYAYEQYF
.	TRBJ2-1	TRBV12-3/TRBV12-4	.	TGTGCCAGCAGTTTTCAGAGCTCCTACAATGAGCAGTTCTTC	CASSFQSSYNEQFF
.	TRBJ2-3	TRBV7-8	.	TGTGCCAGCGAGGGACCGACTAGCACAGATACGCAGTATTTT	CASEGPTSTDTQYF
.	TRBJ2-7	TRBV6-2/TRBV6-3	TRBD2	TGTGCCAGCAGGCCGGCGGGAGATTACGAGCAGTACTTC	CASRPAGDYEQYF
.	TRBJ1-4	TRBV15	.	TGTGCCACCAGCGTAAGGGACTATTCAGGTGAAAAACTGTTTTTT	CATSVRDYSGEKLFF
.	TRBJ2-1	TRBV7-3	TRBD1	TGTGCCAGCAGCTTAATGGGGACAGGGTCGCTTGAGCAGTTCTTC	CASSLMGTGSLEQFF
.	TRBJ2-3	TRBV12-3/TRBV12-4	.	TGTGCCAGCAGTTTTTGGAGGGGGGGGAGCACAGATACGCAGTATTTT	CASSFWRGGSTDTQYF
few	TRBJ1-5	TRBV2	.	TGTGCCAGCAGTGACCCGAATGGCAATCAGCCCCAGCATTTT	CASSDPNGNQPQHF
.	TRBJ1-1	TRBV5-1	TRBD1	TGCGCCAGCAGCCCCGGGACAGTTTTTCCCGAAGCTTTCTTT	CASSPGTVFPEAFF
.	TRBJ2-1	TRBV20-1	TRBD1	TGCAGTGCTAGAGATGGGGACAGGGGCAACTACAATGAGCAGTTCTTC	CSARDGDRGNYNEQFF
few	TRBJ2-1	TRBV18	.	TGTGCCAGCTCCCGTCGGCTGGAGGATGAGCAGTTCTTC	CASSRRLEDEQFF
few	TRBJ2-1	TRBV29-1	.	TGCAGCGTTCGGGAGACCTCCTACAATGAGCAGTTCTTC	CSVRETSYNEQFF
.	TRBJ2-7	TRBV4-1	.	TGCGCCAGCAGCCATGAGGTCAGGGGTTCCGAGCAGTACTTC	CASSHEVRGSEQYF
.	TRBJ2-2	TRBV5-5	.	TGTGCCAGCAGCTTGGTGTCTAGCACCGGGGAGCTGTTTTTT	CASSLVSSTGELFF
few	TRBJ2-5	TRBV29-1	.	TGCAGCGTAACGGCCTCTTCGGGGACCCAGTACTTC	CSVTASSGTQYF
many	TRBJ2-7	TRBV5-1	.	TGCGCCAGCAGGATGTGGGAGGCCAACTACGAGCAGTACTTC	CASRMWEANYEQYF
.	TRBJ2-3	TRBV18	.	TGTGCCAGCTCACCATTAGAGACTCCAGATACGCAGTATTTT	CASSPLETPDTQYF
.	TRBJ1-1	TRBV11-1	.	TGTGCCAGCAGCTTAGAAGGTAGAGGGGACACTGAAGCTTTCTTT	CASSLEGRGDTEAFF
.	TRBJ2-7	TRBV7-8	.	TGTGCCAGCAGCTTAGCGCGGTCAAGGACCTACGAGCAGTACTTC	CASSLARSRTYEQYF
.	TRBJ2-7	TRBV7-8	.	TGTGCCAGCAGCTTGGATGGGACCGCGGTAGGCTCCTACGAGCAGTACTTC	CASSLDGTAVGSYEQYF
.	TRBJ1-5	TRBV6-5	.	TGTGCCAGCAGTTACAACGGCCAAAATCAGCCCCAGCATTTT	CASSYNGQNQPQHF
.	TRBJ1-3	TRBV6-6	.	TGTGCCAGCACTCCCCATGGGGGAAACACCATATATTTT	CASTPHGGNTIYF
.	TRBJ2-5	TRBV3-1	.	TGTGCCAGCAGCCAAGATGGGAAGACCCAGTACTTC	CASSQDGKTQYF
.	TRBJ1-2	TRBV3-1	TRBD1	TGTGCCAGCAGCCCCCAGGAGGGGGCGAGGTATGGCTACACCTTC	CASSPQEGARYGYTF
many	TRBJ1-6	TRBV12-3/TRBV12-4	.	TGTGCCAGTTCAACCGGGACAACCGTTTCACCCCTCCACTTT	CASSTGTTVSPLHF
.	TRBJ2-7	TRBV28	.	TGTGCCAGCAGTTTAGTGTGGGAGCAGTACTTC	CASSLVWEQYF
few	TRBJ2-7	TRBV12-3/TRBV12-4	TRBD1	TGTGCCAGCACCGACAGGGGGCCTGGCTACGAGCAGTACTTC	CASTDRGPGYEQYF
few	TRBJ2-3	TRBV6-5	.	TGTGCCACCTCGGGGAGGCCAGATACGCAGTATTTT	CATSGRPDTQYF
few	TRBJ1-2	TRBV27	.	TGTGCCAGCAGTTTAGCGAGGGATAGACGCGGCTACACCTTC	CASSLARDRRGYTF
few	TRBJ2-1	TRBV20-1	.	TGCAGTGCTAAAAGGGATAATGAGCAGTTCTTC	CSAKRDNEQFF
.	TRBJ2-3	TRBV11-3	TRBD2	TGTGCCAGCTCGCGGGAGACAGATACGCAGTATTTT	CASSRETDTQYF
.	TRBJ1-2	TRBV25-1	TRBD1	TGTGCCAGCAGGCCGGGACAGGGCCCCTATGGCTACACCTTC	CASRPGQGPYGYTF
.	TRBJ2-7	TRBV18	.	TGTGCCAGCTCACCAACAGGGAGTGCCTACGAGCAGTACTTC	CASSPTGSAYEQYF
few	TRBJ2-5	TRBV5-1	.	TGCGCCAGCAGTTGGGTGGTCGGGGAGACCCAGTACTTC	CASSWVVGETQYF
.	TRBJ2-5	TRBV18	.	TGTGCCAGCTCACCAGGGTATTCGAGGGAGGAGACCCAGTACTTC	CASSPGYSREETQYF
many	TRBJ1-1	TRBV7-9	.	TGTGCCAGCAGCTCCCAGGGGCAGGGGCCTGAAGCTTTCTTT	CASSSQGQGPEAFF
.	TRBJ2-7	TRBV7-8	TRBD1	TGTGCCAGCAGCTTCAGGAGACAGGGGGGCTACGAGCAGTACTTC	CASSFRRQGGYEQYF